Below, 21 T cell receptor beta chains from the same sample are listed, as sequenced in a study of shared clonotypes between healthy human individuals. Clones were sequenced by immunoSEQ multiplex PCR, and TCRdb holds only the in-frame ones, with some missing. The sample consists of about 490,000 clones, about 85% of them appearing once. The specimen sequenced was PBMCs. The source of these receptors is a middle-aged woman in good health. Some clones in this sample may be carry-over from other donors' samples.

The DNA for the CDR3 is TGTGCCAGCAGCCATGAGGGGGTGGGATACAATGAGCAGTTCTTC. Amino acid sequence: CASSHEGVGYNEQFF. The gene calls are TRBV14 and TRBJ2-1; D perhaps matches TRBD1 (6 bases). CDR1 SGHDN and CDR2 FVKESK come from the germline V gene. The CDR3 sequence is 15 residues long. With 3 bases removed from V and 4 bases from J, the gap between germline ends came to 13 bases.

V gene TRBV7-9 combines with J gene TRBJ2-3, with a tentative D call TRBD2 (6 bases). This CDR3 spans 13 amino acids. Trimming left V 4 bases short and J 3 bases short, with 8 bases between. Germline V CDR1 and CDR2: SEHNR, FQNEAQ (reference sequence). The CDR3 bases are TGTGCCAGCAGCTCAGGGACTACAGATACGCAGTATTTT. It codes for CASSSGTTDTQYF.

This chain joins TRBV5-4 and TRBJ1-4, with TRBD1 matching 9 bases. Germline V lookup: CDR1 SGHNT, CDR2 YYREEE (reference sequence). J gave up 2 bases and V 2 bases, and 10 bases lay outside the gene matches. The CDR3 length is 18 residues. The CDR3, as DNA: TGTGCCAGCAGCTTTTTGCCGGGACAGGGATGGACTAATGAAAAACTGTTTTTT. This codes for CASSFLPGQGWTNEKLFF.

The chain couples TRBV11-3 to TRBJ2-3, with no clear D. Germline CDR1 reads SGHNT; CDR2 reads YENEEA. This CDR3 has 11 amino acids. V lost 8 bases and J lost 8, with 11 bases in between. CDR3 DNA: TGTGCCAGCTCCGCCGCTGGTACGCAGTATTTT. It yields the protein CASSAAGTQYF.

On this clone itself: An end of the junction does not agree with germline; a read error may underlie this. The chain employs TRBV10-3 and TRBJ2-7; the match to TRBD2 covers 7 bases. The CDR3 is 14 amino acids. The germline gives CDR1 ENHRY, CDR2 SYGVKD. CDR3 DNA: TGTGCCATCAGTGAGTCCCGTGGAGCTAGCGGCGGGGACTTC. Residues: CAISESRGASGGDF.

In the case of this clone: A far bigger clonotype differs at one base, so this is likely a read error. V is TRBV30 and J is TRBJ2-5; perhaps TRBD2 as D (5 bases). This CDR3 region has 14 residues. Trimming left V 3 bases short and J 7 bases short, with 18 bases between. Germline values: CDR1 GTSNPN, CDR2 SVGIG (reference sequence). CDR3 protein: CAWRDLRARGTQYF. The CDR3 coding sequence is TGTGCCTGGAGGGATTTGAGGGCTCGAGGGACCCAGTACTTC.

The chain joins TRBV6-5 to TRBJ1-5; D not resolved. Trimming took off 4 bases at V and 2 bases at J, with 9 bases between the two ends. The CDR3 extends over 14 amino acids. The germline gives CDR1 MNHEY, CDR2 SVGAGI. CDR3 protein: CASSSTLGNQPQHF. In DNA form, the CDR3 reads TGTGCCAGCAGTTCTACCTTAGGCAATCAGCCCCAGCATTTT.

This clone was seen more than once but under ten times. In DNA form, the CDR3 reads TGTGCCAGCAGTTTAGGGTCTTTGTGGCGGGAGGGCACAGATACGCAGTATTTT. Amino acid sequence: CASSLGSLWREGTDTQYF. The chain recombines TRBV28 with TRBJ2-3; TRBD2 matches 8 bases. Germline loops: CDR1 MDHEN, CDR2 SYDVKM. This CDR3 has 18 amino acids. V trimming: 2 bases; J trimming: 1 base; junction bases outside the gene matches: 11.

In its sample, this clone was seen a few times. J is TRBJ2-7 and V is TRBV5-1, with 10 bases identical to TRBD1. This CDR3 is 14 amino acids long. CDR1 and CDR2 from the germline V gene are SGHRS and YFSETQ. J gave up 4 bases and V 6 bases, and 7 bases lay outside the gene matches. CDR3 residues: CASTQTGGFYEQYF. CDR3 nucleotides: TGCGCCAGCACCCAGACAGGGGGCTTTTACGAGCAGTACTTC. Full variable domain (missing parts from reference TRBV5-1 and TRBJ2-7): KAGVTQTPRYLIKTRGQQVTLSCSPISGHRSVSWYQQTPGQGLQFLFEYFSETQRNKGNFPGRFSGRQFSNSRSEMNVSTLELGDSALYLCASTQTGGFYEQYFGPGTRLTVT.

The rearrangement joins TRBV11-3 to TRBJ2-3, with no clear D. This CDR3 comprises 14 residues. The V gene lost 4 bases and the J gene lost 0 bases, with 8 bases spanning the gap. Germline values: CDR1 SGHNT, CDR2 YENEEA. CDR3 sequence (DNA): TGTGCCAGCAGCTCTCCTGACAGCACAGATACGCAGTATTTT. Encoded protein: CASSSPDSTDTQYF.

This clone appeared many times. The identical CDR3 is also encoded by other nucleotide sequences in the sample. CDR3 loop: CASSARRDSLSTGELFF. The DNA for the CDR3 is TGTGCCAGCAGCGCCAGACGGGACAGCTTGTCTACCGGGGAGCTGTTTTTT. The chain recombines TRBV9 with TRBJ2-2; TRBD1 aligns across 7 bases. The CDR3 has 17 residues. The junction had 13 bases not matched to a gene; V was cut back by 3 bases and J by 5 bases. Germline values: CDR1 SGDLS, CDR2 YYNGEE.

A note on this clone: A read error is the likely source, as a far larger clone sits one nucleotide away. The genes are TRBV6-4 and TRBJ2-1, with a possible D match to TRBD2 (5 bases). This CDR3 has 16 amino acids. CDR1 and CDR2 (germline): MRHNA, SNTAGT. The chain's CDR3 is CASSDSEDGPANERFF. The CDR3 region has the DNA TGTGCCAGCAGTGACTCGGAGGACGGCCCAGCCAATGAGCGGTTCTTC.

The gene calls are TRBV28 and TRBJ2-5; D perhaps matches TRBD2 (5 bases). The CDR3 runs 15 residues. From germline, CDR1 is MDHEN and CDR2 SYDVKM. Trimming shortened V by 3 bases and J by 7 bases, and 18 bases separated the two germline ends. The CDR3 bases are TGTGCCAGCAGTTTCCCAGGTGCGGAGGTCGGGACCCAGTACTTC. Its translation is CASSFPGAEVGTQYF.

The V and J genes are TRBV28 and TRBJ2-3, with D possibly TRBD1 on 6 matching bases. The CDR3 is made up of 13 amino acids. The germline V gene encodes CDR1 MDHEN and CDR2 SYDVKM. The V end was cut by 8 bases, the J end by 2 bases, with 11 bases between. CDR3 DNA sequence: TGTGCCAGCTCCGGACAGTCCACAGATACGCAGTATTTT. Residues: CASSGQSTDTQYF.

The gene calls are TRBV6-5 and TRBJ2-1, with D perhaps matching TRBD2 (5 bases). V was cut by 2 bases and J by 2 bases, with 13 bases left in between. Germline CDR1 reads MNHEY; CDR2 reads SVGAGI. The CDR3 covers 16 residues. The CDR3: CASSYGGLSTYNEQFF. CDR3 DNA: TGTGCCAGCAGTTACGGAGGACTTTCGACCTACAATGAGCAGTTCTTC.

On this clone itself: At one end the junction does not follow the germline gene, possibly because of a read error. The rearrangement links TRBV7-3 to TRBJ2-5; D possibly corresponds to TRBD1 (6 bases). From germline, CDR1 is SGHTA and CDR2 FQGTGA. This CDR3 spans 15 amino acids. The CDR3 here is CASSQGQFGKDTQYF. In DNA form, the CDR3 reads TGTGCCAGCAGCCAAGGACAGTTTGGAAAAGATACCCAGTACTTC.

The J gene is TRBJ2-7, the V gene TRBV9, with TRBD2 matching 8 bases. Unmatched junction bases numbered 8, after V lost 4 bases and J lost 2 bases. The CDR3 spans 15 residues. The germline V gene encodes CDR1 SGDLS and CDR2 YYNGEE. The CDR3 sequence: CASSSQAGAPYEQYF. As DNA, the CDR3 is TGTGCCAGCAGCAGTCAAGCGGGAGCTCCCTACGAGCAGTACTTC. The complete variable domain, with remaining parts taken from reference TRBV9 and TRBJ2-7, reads DSGVTQTPKHLITATGQRVTLRCSPRSGDLSVYWYQQSLDQGLQFLIQYYNGEERAKGNILERFSAQQFPDLHSELNLSSLELGDSALYFCASSSQAGAPYEQYFGPGTRLTVT.

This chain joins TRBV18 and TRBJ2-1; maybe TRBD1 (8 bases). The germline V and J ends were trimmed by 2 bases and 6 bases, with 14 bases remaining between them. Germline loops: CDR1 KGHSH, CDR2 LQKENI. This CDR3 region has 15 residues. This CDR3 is CASSPRQGRVNEQFF. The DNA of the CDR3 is TGTGCCAGCTCACCAAGACAGGGGAGGGTCAATGAGCAGTTCTTC.

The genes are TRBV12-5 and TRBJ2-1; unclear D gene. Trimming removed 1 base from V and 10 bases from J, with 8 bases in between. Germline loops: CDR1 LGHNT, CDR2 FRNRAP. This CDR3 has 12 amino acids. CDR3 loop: CASGLDWGEQFF. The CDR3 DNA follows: TGTGCTAGTGGTTTGGACTGGGGAGAGCAGTTCTTC. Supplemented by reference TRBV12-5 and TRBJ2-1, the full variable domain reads DARVTQTPRHKVTEMGQEVTMRCQPILGHNTVFWYRQTMMQGLELLAYFRNRAPLDDSGMPKDRFSAEMPDATLATLKIQPSEPRDSAVYFCASGLDWGEQFFGPGTRLTVL.

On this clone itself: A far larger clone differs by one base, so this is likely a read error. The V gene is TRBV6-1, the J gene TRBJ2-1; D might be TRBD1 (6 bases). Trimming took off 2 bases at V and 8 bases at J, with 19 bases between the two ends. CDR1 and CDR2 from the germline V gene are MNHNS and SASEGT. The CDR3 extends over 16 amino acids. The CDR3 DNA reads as TGTGCCAGCAGTGAATCTCCGGGACATGGCAAGGATGAGCAGTTCTTC. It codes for CASSESPGHGKDEQFF.

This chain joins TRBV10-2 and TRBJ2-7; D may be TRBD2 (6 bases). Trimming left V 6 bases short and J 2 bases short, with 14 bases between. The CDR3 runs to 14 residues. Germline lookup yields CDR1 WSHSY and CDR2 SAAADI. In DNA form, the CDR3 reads TGCGCCAGCAGGGATAGCGGAGGGACCTACGAGCAGTACTTC. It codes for CASRDSGGTYEQYF.